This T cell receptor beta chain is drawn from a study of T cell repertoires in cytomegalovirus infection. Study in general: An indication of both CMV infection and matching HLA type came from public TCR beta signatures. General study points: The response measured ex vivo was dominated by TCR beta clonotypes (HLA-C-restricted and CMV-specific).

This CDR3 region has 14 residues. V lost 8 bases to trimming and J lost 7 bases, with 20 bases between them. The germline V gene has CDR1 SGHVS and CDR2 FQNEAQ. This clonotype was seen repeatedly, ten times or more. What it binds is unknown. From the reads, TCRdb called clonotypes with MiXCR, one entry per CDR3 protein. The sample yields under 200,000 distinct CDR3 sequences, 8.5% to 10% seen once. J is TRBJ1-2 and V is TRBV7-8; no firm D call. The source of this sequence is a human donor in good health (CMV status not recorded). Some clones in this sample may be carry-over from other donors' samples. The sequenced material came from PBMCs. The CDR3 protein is CASPEPWGGGGYTF. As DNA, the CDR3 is TGTGCCAGCCCTGAGCCCTGGGGAGGAGGTGGCTACACCTTC.